This T cell receptor beta chain is drawn from a study of T-cell reconstitution after alpha-beta-depleted transplantation in children. Germline V gene data show CDR1 as SGHRS and CDR2 as YFSETQ. CDR3 size: 15 residues. V was trimmed by 6 bases and J by 5 bases, leaving 19 bases between them. Library preparation (for TCRbeta) was performed with unique molecular identifiers. MiXCR, run by TCRdb on the PCR reads, gives a single entry per CDR3 protein. Of about 110,000 distinct CDR3 sequences listed, 10% were seen once; the top ten hold around 8.2%. This clonotype was seen at least ten times. The sequenced sample was PBMCs from the stem cell graft donor, obtained from the stem cell graft. The receptor's source is a human donor who donated a stem cell graft to a child with acute lymphoblastic leukemia. The V call is TRBV5-1, the J call TRBJ2-3; D perhaps matches TRBD2 (5 bases). The CDR3 nucleotides are TGCGCCAGCACCCCTCCCGCTAGCAACGGAGATACGCAGTATTTT. Amino acid sequence: CASTPPASNGDTQYF.